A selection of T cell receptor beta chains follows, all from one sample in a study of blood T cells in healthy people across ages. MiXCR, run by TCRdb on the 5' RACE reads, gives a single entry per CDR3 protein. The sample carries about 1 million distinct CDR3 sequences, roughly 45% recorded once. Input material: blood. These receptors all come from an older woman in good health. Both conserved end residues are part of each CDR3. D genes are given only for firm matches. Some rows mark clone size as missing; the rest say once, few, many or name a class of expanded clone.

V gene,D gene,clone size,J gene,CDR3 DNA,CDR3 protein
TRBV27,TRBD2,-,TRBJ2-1,TGTGCCAGCACGGGCATTAGCGGGATAACCAATGAGCAGTTCTTC,CASTGISGITNEQFF
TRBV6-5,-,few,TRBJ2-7,TGTGCCAGCAGTTACTCGACCGGTCCGGACTACTACTACGAGCAGTACTTC,CASSYSTGPDYYYEQYF
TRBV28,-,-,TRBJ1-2,TGTGCCAGCAGTTTAATACGGAAATCCAACTATGGCTACACCTTC,CASSLIRKSNYGYTF
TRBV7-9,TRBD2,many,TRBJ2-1,TGTGCCAGCAGCTCCCCCCCGGGAGCGGGAGGGAGCTCCTACAATGAGCAGTTCTTC,CASSSPPGAGGSSYNEQFF
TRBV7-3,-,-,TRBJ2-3,TGTGCCAGCAGCTTAATGGGACTCAGCACAGATACGCAGTATTTT,CASSLMGLSTDTQYF
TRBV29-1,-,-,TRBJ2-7,TGCAGCGTTGAGGCTAGTATGGGATCCACTTACAATGAGCAGTACTTC,CSVEASMGSTYNEQYF
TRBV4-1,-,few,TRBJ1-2,TGCGCCAGCAGCCAAGGGCTGAGGAACTATGGCTACACCTTC,CASSQGLRNYGYTF
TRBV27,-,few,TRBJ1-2,TGTGCCAGCAGTCCTAGGGGCCTTCCTAACTATGGCTACACCTTC,CASSPRGLPNYGYTF
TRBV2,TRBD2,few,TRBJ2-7,TGTGCCAGCAGGGTGGGACTATACTACGAGCAGTACTTC,CASRVGLYYEQYF
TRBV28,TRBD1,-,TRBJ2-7,TGTGCCAGCAGTTTATACCCCGACAGGGGGGGGTACGAGCAGTACTTC,CASSLYPDRGGYEQYF
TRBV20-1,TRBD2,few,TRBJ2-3,TGCAGTGCTGGGACTAGCGGGAGCTCAGATACGCAGTATTTT,CSAGTSGSSDTQYF
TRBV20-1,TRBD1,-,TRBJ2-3,TGCAGTGCTAGAGGGCCCTCAGGGGGTTATACAGATACGCAGTATTTT,CSARGPSGGYTDTQYF
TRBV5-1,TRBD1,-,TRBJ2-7,TGCGCCAGCAGCTTGGTACTGACAGGGACACTCTACGAGCAGTACTTC,CASSLVLTGTLYEQYF
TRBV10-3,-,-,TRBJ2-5,TGTGCCATCAGTGACAGGGTAGGGGAAGAAGAGACCCAGTACTTC,CAISDRVGEEETQYF
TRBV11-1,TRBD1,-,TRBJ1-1,TGTGCCAGCAGCGTCGCAGGGGGGAACACTGAAGCTTTCTTT,CASSVAGGNTEAFF
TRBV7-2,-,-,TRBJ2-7,TGTGCCAGTAGCTTAGTGGGTCCCGGGAGCTCCTACAATGAGCAGTACTTC,CASSLVGPGSSYNEQYF
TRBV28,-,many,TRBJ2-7,TGTGCCAGCAGTTTCCTTAGATCCGGGTTTCACGAGCAGTACTTC,CASSFLRSGFHEQYF
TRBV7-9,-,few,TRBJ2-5,TGTGCCAGCAGCTTTGATGGCAGGGGGGCTCTGCTGGAGACCCAGTACTTC,CASSFDGRGALLETQYF
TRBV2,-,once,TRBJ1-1,TGTGCCACCGAGGGGCGGGGTACGAACACTGAAGCTTTCTTT,CATEGRGTNTEAFF
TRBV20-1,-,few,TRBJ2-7,TGCAGTGCTAGAGATCGAGTGACGGCCGGCTACGAGCAGTACTTC,CSARDRVTAGYEQYF
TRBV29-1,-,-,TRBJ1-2,TGCAGCGTTGGGAACGGGGACTATGGCTACACCTTC,CSVGNGDYGYTF
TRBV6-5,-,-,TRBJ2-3,TGTGCCAGCAGTTACAAAGGGGAGGGCACAGATACGCAGTATTTT,CASSYKGEGTDTQYF
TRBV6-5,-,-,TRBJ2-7,TGTGCCAGCAGTTACCGCTGGTCCCATTCCTACGAGCAGTACTTC,CASSYRWSHSYEQYF
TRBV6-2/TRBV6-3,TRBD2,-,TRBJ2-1,TGTGCCAGCAGTCCAAGCGGGAGCATAACCTACAATGAGCAGTTCTTC,CASSPSGSITYNEQFF
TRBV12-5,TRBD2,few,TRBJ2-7,TGTGCTAGTGCTGAATCCACTAGCGGGTACTCCTACGAGCAGTACTTC,CASAESTSGYSYEQYF
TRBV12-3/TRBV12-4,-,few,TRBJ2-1,TGTGCCAGCAGTCCCCGTTTAGCGGCATACAATGAGCAGTTCTTC,CASSPRLAAYNEQFF
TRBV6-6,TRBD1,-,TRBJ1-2,TGTGCCAGCAGTCACCTGGACAGGACGGGGTATGGCTACACCTTC,CASSHLDRTGYGYTF
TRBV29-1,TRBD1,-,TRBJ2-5,TGCAGCGCGAACCTTCTCACCTTGACAGGGGTGGAGACCCAGTACTTC,CSANLLTLTGVETQYF
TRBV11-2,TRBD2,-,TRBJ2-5,TGTGCCAGCAGCACGCCCCCGGGGGGTGGGTTCAGTCAGTACTTC,CASSTPPGGGFSQYF
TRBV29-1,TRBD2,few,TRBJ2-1,TGCAGCGTTGGGGGGGGATGGGATGAGCAGTTCTTC,CSVGGGWDEQFF
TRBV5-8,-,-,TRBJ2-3,TGTGCCAGCAGCTGGGGGCCGGGACTCCCACTGTCAGATACGCAGTATTTT,CASSWGPGLPLSDTQYF
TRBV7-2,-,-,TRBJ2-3,TGTGCCAGCAACCCGCGGGTCACAGATACGCAGTATTTT,CASNPRVTDTQYF
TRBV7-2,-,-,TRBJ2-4,TGTGCCAGCAGCTTACACAATAATCCCAACATTCAGTACTTC,CASSLHNNPNIQYF
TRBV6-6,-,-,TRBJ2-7,TGTGCCAGCAGTTACACGGGGCGGCACGAGCAGTACTTC,CASSYTGRHEQYF
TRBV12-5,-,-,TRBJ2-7,TGTGCTAGTGGTTTGGCCCTCTCCGGGCGAGTGGGGATCTACGAGCAGTACTTC,CASGLALSGRVGIYEQYF
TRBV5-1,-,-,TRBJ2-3,TGCGCCAGCAGCGCGGCCGAGGCAGATACGCAGTATTTT,CASSAAEADTQYF
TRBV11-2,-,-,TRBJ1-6,TGTGCCAGCAGCTCCTACATGGATAATTCACCCCTCCACTTT,CASSSYMDNSPLHF
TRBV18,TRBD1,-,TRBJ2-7,TGTGCCAGCTCACCGGCCGGGACAGGAGTTAACAATGAGCAGTACTTC,CASSPAGTGVNNEQYF
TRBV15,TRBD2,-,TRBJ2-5,TGTGCCACCAGCAGAGATCGCAGCGGGAGGGTTGATGAGCAGTACTTC,CATSRDRSGRVDEQYF
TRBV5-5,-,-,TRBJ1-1,TGTGCCAGCAGCTTTAGGCGCAGCCTGAACACTGAAGCTTTCTTT,CASSFRRSLNTEAFF